The 14 T cell receptor beta chains reported below all come from one sample, sequenced in a study of T cells in Graves' hyperthyroidism and ophthalmopathy. Amplified TCR beta CDR3 regions came from RNA transcripts. The TCR CDR3 first-round RT-PCR relied on the HTBI primer set. In TCRdb, the multiplex PCR reads were re-called with MiXCR into one record per CDR3 protein. The table records over 500,000 distinct CDR3 sequences, approximately 17% of them present only once. Sequenced: blood. These receptor sequences come from a woman younger than 30 with Graves' ophthalmopathy.

The chain couples TRBV2 to TRBJ2-3; TRBD2 is a possible D gene (6 bases). The CDR3 sequence is 18 residues long. With 6 bases removed from V and 0 bases from J, the gap between germline ends came to 22 bases. Germline V gene sequence: CDR1 SNHLY, CDR2 FYNNEI. DNA of the CDR3: TGTGCCAGCAGGGTCGGAGGGGCCAGCCGTCCTAGCACAGATACGCAGTATTTT. It is translated as CASRVGGASRPSTDTQYF.

This clonotype has a handful of counts. The chain joins TRBV4-1 to TRBJ2-7, with D possibly TRBD1 on 6 matching bases. In germline, CDR1 is MGHRA, CDR2 YSYEKL. The V and J ends lost 1 base and 3 bases respectively, with 10 bases between them. This CDR3 has 14 amino acids. CDR3 amino acids: CASSQVKGVYEQYF. CDR3 bases: TGCGCCAGCAGCCAAGTCAAGGGGGTCTACGAGCAGTACTTC.

This clonotype was detected ten times or more. The genes are TRBV12-3 or TRBV12-4 and TRBJ1-1; D ambiguous. The CDR3 loop spans 14 amino acids. With 3 bases removed from V and 4 bases from J, the gap between germline ends came to 12 bases. CDR3 nucleotide sequence: TGTGCCAGCAGTTTGTCTAGGAGGGCCACTGAAGCTTTCTTT. This encodes CASSLSRRATEAFF.

This clonotype occurred many times. The J gene is TRBJ2-7, the V gene TRBV6-6; D is unclear. The V end lost 2 bases, the J end lost 2 bases, and 19 bases lay between the germline ends. The CDR3 length is 17 residues. Germline loops: CDR1 MNHNY, CDR2 SVGAGI (reference sequence). Here the CDR3 DNA reads TGTGCCAGCAGTTACGTTGTTAAGGGAAGGGTTCCCTACGAGCAGTACTTC. This translates into CASSYVVKGRVPYEQYF.

The sample holds many counts of this clonotype. The gene calls are TRBV15 and TRBJ1-1; D gene unclear. Trimming left V 1 base short and J 7 bases short, with 16 bases between. The CDR3 consists of 15 residues. Germline V lookup: CDR1 LNHNV, CDR2 YYDKDF (reference sequence). The CDR3: CATSRGLGYSGEAFF. The CDR3 DNA follows: TGTGCCACCAGCAGAGGACTGGGATACTCGGGTGAAGCTTTCTTT. The entire variable domain, with the rest obtained from reference TRBV15 and TRBJ1-1, is as follows: DAMVIQNPRYQVTQFGKPVTLSCSQTLNHNVMYWYQQKSSQAPKLLFHYYDKDFNNEADTPDNFQSRRPNTSFCFLDIRSPGLGDTAMYLCATSRGLGYSGEAFFGQGTRLTVV.

This clonotype was detected many times. The chain links TRBV30 to TRBJ2-2; D remains ambiguous. Germline lookup yields CDR1 GTSNPN and CDR2 SVGIG (reference sequence). V gave up 2 bases and J gave up 4 bases, with 8 bases separating them. The CDR3 loop spans 13 amino acids. CDR3 region: CAWSLGFTGELFF. The CDR3 DNA sequence: TGTGCCTGGAGTCTGGGGTTCACCGGGGAGCTGTTTTTT.

The chain couples TRBV29-1 to TRBJ1-2; a possible D gene is TRBD1 (5 bases). The CDR3 length is 14 residues. Germline-derived CDR1 and CDR2 are SQVTM and ANQGSEA. V was trimmed by 1 base and J by 7 bases, leaving 16 bases between them. The CDR3 DNA is TGCAGCGTTGAAGCGGCGCAGGGCGGGAGTGGCTACACCTTC. Protein product: CSVEAAQGGSGYTF.

In its sample, this clonotype was seen many times. The gene calls are TRBV7-9 and TRBJ2-7; possibly TRBD1 for D (5 bases). The germline V and J ends were trimmed by 1 base and 1 base, with 14 bases remaining between them. CDR1 is SEHNR and CDR2 is FQNEAQ in the germline V gene (reference sequence). This CDR3 has 16 amino acids. CDR3 DNA: TGTGCCAGCAGCTTAGGTCGTCCAGGGCCATCCTACGAGCAGTACTTC. Translation gives CASSLGRPGPSYEQYF.

This clonotype showed up many times. The genes are TRBV27 and TRBJ2-7, with D unclear. CDR3 length: 13 amino acids. Germline CDR1 and CDR2: MNHEY and SMNVEV (reference sequence). V lost 3 bases and J 3 bases, leaving 9 bases between the germline ends. The CDR3 region has the DNA TGTGCCAGCAGTTTCGCGGAGAACTACGAGCAGTACTTC. It yields the protein CASSFAENYEQYF.

The chain is built from TRBV6-1 and TRBJ2-7; the match to TRBD2 covers 10 bases. This CDR3 comprises 13 residues. Trimming cost V 6 bases and J 5 bases; bases outside gene matches: 4. CDR1 is MNHNS and CDR2 is SASEGT in the germline V gene. CDR3 sequence: CASSKTSGHEQYF. CDR3 coding DNA: TGTGCCAGCAGCAAGACTAGCGGGCACGAGCAGTACTTC.

The chain carries TRBV5-5 and TRBJ2-2; 12 bases are a match to TRBD2. The J segment lost 5 bases and the V segment lost 4 bases, leaving 9 bases of the junction unmatched. Germline lookup yields CDR1 SGHKS and CDR2 YYEKEE (reference sequence). The CDR3 covers 17 residues. In nucleotides, the CDR3 is TGTGCCAGCAGCCTACTTGGACTAGCGGGGAAAACCGGGGAGCTGTTTTTT. Protein sequence: CASSLLGLAGKTGELFF.

Of note for this clonotype: Just one base apart from a much larger clone, this may be a read error. CDR3 sequence reads: CASSKVGYEQYF. The CDR3 nucleotides read TGTGCCAGCAGCAAGGTGGGCTACGAGCAGTACTTC. The chain couples TRBV7-2 to TRBJ2-7; D is uncertain. Trimming cost V 5 bases and J 3 bases, with 8 bases left between them. The CDR3 spans 12 residues. Looked up from germline, CDR1 is SGHTA and CDR2 is FQGNSA.

The table lists this clonotype with many counts. The rearrangement joins TRBV18 to TRBJ1-5, with 7 bases identical to TRBD1. After removal of 3 bases from V and 2 bases from J, the junction contained 10 bases not matched to a gene. Germline loops: CDR1 KGHSH, CDR2 LQKENI. The CDR3 is made up of 17 amino acids. In nucleotides, the CDR3 is TGTGCCAGCTCACCCCTTCCACTAGACAGGGGCAATCAGCCCCAGCATTTT. Translated, it gives CASSPLPLDRGNQPQHF.

The sample holds many counts of this clonotype. The chain carries TRBV30 and TRBJ2-3; 8 positions agree with TRBD2. Looked up from germline, CDR1 is GTSNPN and CDR2 is SVGIG (reference sequence). The J segment lost 4 bases and the V segment lost 3 bases, leaving 6 bases of the junction unmatched. This CDR3 has 14 residues. This chain's CDR3 is CAWSKAGVPDTQYF. DNA for the CDR3: TGTGCCTGGAGCAAAGCGGGAGTCCCAGATACGCAGTATTTT.